Listed below are T cell receptor beta chains from one sample, sequenced in a study of T cell responses to AZD1222 COVID-19 vaccine. The method was immunoSEQ multiplex PCR; TCRdb's version includes in-frame clones alone and lacks a portion of them. The sample has more than 250,000 clones, 93% seen once; the top ten hold about 0.5%. Sequencing was performed on peripheral blood, taken on day 0 of AZD1222 vaccination. Receptors originate from an adult in good health. Each CDR3 is given with its conserved first and last residue. The order of the fields is clone size, J gene, V gene, D gene, CDR3 protein, CDR3 DNA. A D gene is named only where the DNA matches it firmly. Clone size is given for some rows only: seen once, a few or many times, or a class if the clone is expanded.

>.|TRBJ1-2|TRBV5-6|.
CASSPGAGEGGYTF
TGTGCCAGCAGCCCCGGGGCAGGGGAGGGCGGCTACACCTTC
>.|TRBJ2-1|TRBV6-5|.
CASRPSFVQYNEQFF
TGTGCCAGCAGGCCCTCTTTTGTCCAGTACAATGAGCAGTTCTTC
>.|TRBJ2-3|TRBV29-1|.
CSASSGDSSTDTQYF
TGCAGCGCCTCATCGGGGGACTCTAGCACAGATACGCAGTATTTT
>.|TRBJ2-1|TRBV5-4|.
CASSLEGAGTYNEQFF
TGTGCCAGCAGCTTGGAAGGGGCAGGGACCTACAATGAGCAGTTCTTC
>.|TRBJ2-1|TRBV19|TRBD2
CASSPGTSLNEQFF
TGTGCCAGTAGTCCAGGGACTAGCCTCAATGAGCAGTTCTTC
>.|TRBJ2-1|TRBV6-2/TRBV6-3|TRBD2
CASSLGLAGSYNEQFF
TGTGCCAGCAGCCTCGGACTAGCGGGCTCCTACAATGAGCAGTTCTTC
>.|TRBJ2-2|TRBV5-4|.
CASSLDAPTGTGELFF
TGTGCCAGCAGCTTGGATGCCCCTACAGGGACCGGGGAGCTGTTTTTT
>.|TRBJ2-7|TRBV28|TRBD1
CASRGDSSYEQYF
TGTGCCAGCAGAGGGGACAGCTCCTACGAGCAGTACTTC
>.|TRBJ1-2|TRBV7-2|.
CASSFGGRSYGYTF
TGTGCCAGCAGCTTCGGAGGGAGATCCTATGGCTACACCTTC
>.|TRBJ2-7|TRBV5-1|.
CASSLVGDEQYF
TGCGCCAGCAGCTTGGTAGGGGACGAGCAGTACTTC
>.|TRBJ1-1|TRBV6-5|.
CASSRLTGNTEAFF
TGTGCCAGCAGCCGACTGACGGGGAACACTGAAGCTTTCTTT
>.|TRBJ1-1|TRBV18|.
CASSPGTLNTEAFF
TGTGCCAGCTCACCCGGGACACTGAACACTGAAGCTTTCTTT
>.|TRBJ2-2|TRBV15|.
CATSRVEGTGELFF
TGTGCCACCAGCAGGGTGGAGGGGACCGGGGAGCTGTTTTTT
>.|TRBJ1-4|TRBV9|.
CASSSGGGTNEKLFF
TGTGCCAGCAGCTCGGGGGGAGGGACTAATGAAAAACTGTTTTTT
>.|TRBJ2-5|TRBV6-5|TRBD2
CASSLGGAETQYF
TGTGCCAGCAGCCTCGGGGGGGCAGAGACCCAGTACTTC
>.|TRBJ1-5|TRBV28|TRBD1
CASLQGGGGTQPQHF
TGTGCCAGCCTTCAGGGGGGAGGGGGAACTCAGCCCCAGCATTTT
>.|TRBJ1-6|TRBV7-8|.
CASSLGGSYYNSPLHF
TGTGCCAGCAGCTTAGGCGGGTCGTACTATAATTCACCCCTCCACTTT
>.|TRBJ2-3|TRBV5-1|.
CASSSNSNTDTQYF
TGCGCCAGCAGCTCCAATTCGAACACAGATACGCAGTATTTT
>.|TRBJ2-1|TRBV4-3|.
CASSQGGISYNEQFF
TGCGCCAGCAGCCAGGGAGGTATCTCCTACAATGAGCAGTTCTTC
>.|TRBJ1-2|TRBV4-1|.
CASSQSPSTWENGYTF
TGCGCCAGCAGCCAATCCCCCTCGACTTGGGAGAATGGCTACACCTTC
>.|TRBJ1-6|TRBV11-2|.
CASSFGVGNSPLHF
TGTGCCAGCAGCTTCGGGGTCGGGAATTCACCCCTCCACTTT
>few|TRBJ1-2|TRBV4-1|.
CASSHPIRGKGYGYTF
TGCGCCAGCAGCCATCCTATAAGGGGTAAGGGGTATGGCTACACCTTC
>.|TRBJ2-3|TRBV2|.
CASSATGLLGTDTQYF
TGTGCCAGCAGTGCGACAGGTCTTCTGGGCACAGATACGCAGTATTTT
>.|TRBJ2-7|TRBV6-1|.
CASSEAAVYEQYF
TGTGCCAGCAGTGAAGCGGCCGTCTACGAGCAGTACTTC
>.|TRBJ2-1|TRBV24-1|TRBD2
CATSDRTSGTYNEQFF
TGTGCCACCAGTGACCGGACTAGCGGGACCTACAATGAGCAGTTCTTC
>.|TRBJ2-1|TRBV28|TRBD1
CASSLHDRGLYNEQFF
TGTGCCAGCAGTTTACATGACAGGGGGCTATACAATGAGCAGTTCTTC
>.|TRBJ2-2|TRBV25-1|.
CASSYVDTGELFF
TGTGCCAGCAGTTATGTAGACACCGGGGAGCTGTTTTTT
>.|TRBJ2-3|TRBV7-9|.
CASSLAGSTDTQYF
TGTGCCAGCAGCTTAGCTGGAAGCACAGATACGCAGTATTTT
>once|TRBJ1-5|TRBV12-3/TRBV12-4|.
CASSPRDIGAQHF
TGTGCCAGCAGTCCCCGAGATATCGGAGCCCAGCATTTT
>.|TRBJ2-3|TRBV10-3|.
CAISAPGASADTQYF
TGTGCCATCAGTGCGCCGGGAGCATCTGCAGATACGCAGTATTTT
>.|TRBJ2-1|TRBV4-2|TRBD2
CASSQDRTGGSYNEQFF
TGTGCCAGCAGCCAAGACCGGACGGGGGGGTCCTACAATGAGCAGTTCTTC
>.|TRBJ1-4|TRBV5-6|.
CASSPAGGTNEKLFF
TGTGCCAGCAGCCCGGCAGGAGGGACTAATGAAAAACTGTTTTTT
>once|TRBJ1-1|TRBV10-3|.
CAISESPTANTEAFF
TGTGCCATCAGTGAGTCCCCGACAGCGAACACTGAAGCTTTCTTT